Detailed here is one TCR beta chain. Its target is unknown. The CDR3 is 14 amino acids. V was pared by 6 bases and J by 7 bases, with 10 bases of the junction left unmatched. Germline CDR1 reads SQVTM; CDR2 reads ANQGSEA. The entry originates in a study of T cell responses to AZD1222 COVID-19 vaccine. Study-level information: Second doses at about 4 or about 12 weeks were pooled.

Data came from immunoSEQ multiplex PCR; TCRdb stores just in-frame clones and leaves some out. The profile shows around 120,000 clones, roughly 88% of them singletons. Points from the study as a whole: Of spike-specific TCRs, nearly half reportedly target regions left unmutated in variants. Just a handful of AZD1222 recipients tested seropositive at baseline.

This TCR was sampled from an adult in good health. The chain combines TRBV29-1 with TRBJ1-4; the match to TRBD1 covers 8 bases. The sample in question was peripheral blood, obtained on day 0 of AZD1222 vaccination. CDR3 in amino acids: CSVGKTGGGEKLFF. As DNA, the CDR3 is TGCAGCGTCGGCAAAACAGGGGGTGGTGAAAAACTGTTTTTT.